What follows are 22 T cell receptor beta chains derived from one specimen sequenced in a study of blood T cell repertoires in COVID-19. The table came from immunoSEQ multiplex PCR; TCRdb's copy has only in-frame clones and leaves some out. The sample comprises about 190,000 clones, around three quarters of which are singletons, and roughly 17% rests with the top ten. The sequenced sample consisted of PBMCs or T cells enriched from blood (not recorded which). These TCRs come from a woman in her forties or fifties with acute COVID-19.

The gene calls are TRBV7-9 and TRBJ2-5; D gene ambiguous. There are 13 residues in the CDR3. CDR1 is SEHNR, CDR2 FQNEAQ, per germline (reference sequence). The V end lost 7 bases, the J end lost 0 bases, and 9 bases lay between the germline ends. The chain's CDR3 is CASILDNQETQYF. The CDR3 region has the DNA TGTGCCAGCATTCTAGATAACCAAGAGACCCAGTACTTC.

The CDR3 here is CASSPMERNQPQHF. CDR3 DNA: TGTGCCAGCTCACCAATGGAGAGAAATCAGCCCCAGCATTTT. The chain has TRBV18 and TRBJ1-5; no firm D call. Germline CDR1 KGHSH, CDR2 LQKENI. This CDR3 contains 14 residues. Trimming removed 2 bases at V and 4 bases at J, with 9 bases between.

The chain employs TRBV30 and TRBJ1-2; unclear D gene. CDR3 length equals 13 residues. Germline V gene lookup returns CDR1 GTSNPN and CDR2 SVGIG (reference sequence). Trimming left V 6 bases short and J 2 bases short, with 13 bases between. The CDR3 DNA follows: TGTGCCTGTTACATTACATTGAACTATGGCTACACCTTC. Encoded protein: CACYITLNYGYTF.

This chain links TRBV7-2 with TRBJ1-4, with 7 positions matching TRBD1. Looked up from germline, CDR1 is SGHTA and CDR2 is FQGNSA. This CDR3 spans 15 amino acids. V shed 5 bases and J 8 bases; nucleotides not matched to a gene: 11. The CDR3 nucleotides read TGTGCCAGCAGCCTTACAGGGGCGGAGAAGGAAAAACTGTTTTTT. As protein: CASSLTGAEKEKLFF.

The J gene is TRBJ2-5, the V gene TRBV7-3; 12 nucleotides line up with TRBD2. The CDR3 covers 20 residues. After removal of 2 bases from V and 0 bases from J, the junction contained 13 bases not matched to a gene. Germline CDR1 is SGHTA and CDR2 is FQGTGA. CDR3 in amino acids: CASSLSVWLAGGFHQETQYF. In DNA form, the CDR3 reads TGTGCCAGCAGCTTATCAGTTTGGCTAGCGGGGGGGTTCCACCAAGAGACCCAGTACTTC.

This clone was seen just once. The genes are TRBV19 and TRBJ1-5, with TRBD1 matching over 10 bases. Germline-derived CDR1 and CDR2 are LNHDA and SQIVND (reference sequence). This CDR3 contains 14 residues. Trimming cost V 4 bases and J 9 bases; bases outside gene matches: 6. CDR3: CASSTTGGSPPQHF. The CDR3 region has the DNA TGTGCCAGTAGTACGACAGGGGGCAGCCCGCCCCAGCATTTT.

This CDR3 is CASSQGPTGLGGYGYTF. CDR3 sequence (DNA): TGTGCCAGCAGCCAAGGGCCGACGGGCCTAGGGGGCTATGGCTACACCTTC. The chain carries TRBV3-1 (or the pseudogene TRBV3-2) and TRBJ1-2, with D tentatively TRBD1 (6 bases). The CDR3 has 17 amino acids. CDR1 and CDR2 from the germline V gene are LGHDT and YNNKEL (reference sequence). The ends were cut back, 1 base at V and 4 bases at J, with 19 bases in the middle.

The rearrangement joins TRBV6-1 to TRBJ1-5; 8 positions agree with TRBD1. This CDR3 is built from 16 residues. With V trimmed by 3 bases and J by 1 base, 5 bases remained unmatched. CDR1 and CDR2 from the germline V gene are MNHNS and SASEGT. CDR3 coding DNA: TGTGCCAGCAGTGACCACAGGGGGGTAAGCAATCAGCCCCAGCATTTT. Translating it yields CASSDHRGVSNQPQHF.

The rearrangement joins TRBV2 to TRBJ1-2; possibly TRBD1 for D (5 bases). The ends were cut back, 3 bases at V and 7 bases at J, with 15 bases in the middle. The germline CDR1 and CDR2 sequences are SNHLY and FYNNEI. There are 14 residues in the CDR3. CDR3 residues: CASSDLQGGRGYTF. Here the CDR3 DNA reads TGTGCCAGCAGTGACCTCCAGGGAGGACGTGGCTACACCTTC.

The rearrangement uses TRBV7-2 and TRBJ2-1; 10 bases map to TRBD2. V shed 0 bases and J 4 bases; nucleotides not matched to a gene: 6. From germline, CDR1 is SGHTA and CDR2 FQGNSA. The CDR3 extends over 17 amino acids. The CDR3 loop is CASSLAGSLAGYNEQFF. The CDR3 nucleotides read TGTGCCAGCAGCTTAGCGGGATCACTAGCGGGGTACAATGAGCAGTTCTTC.

The chain is built from TRBV2 and TRBJ1-6, with no clear D. CDR3 length: 12 residues. Germline loops: CDR1 SNHLY, CDR2 FYNNEI. V was trimmed by 7 bases and J by 12 bases, leaving 13 bases between them. The CDR3 bases are TGTGCCAGCAAGACCTCACGGGGACCCCTCCACTTT. Encoded protein: CASKTSRGPLHF.

The table lists this clone with a few counts. The chain carries TRBV5-1 and TRBJ2-1; 10 bases are a match to TRBD2. The CDR3 length is 15 residues. With 1 base clipped from V and 8 bases from J, the junction kept 6 bases outside the gene matches. Looked up from germline, CDR1 is SGHRS and CDR2 is YFSETQ. In DNA form, the CDR3 reads TGCGCCAGCAGCTTGCTGGCTAGCGGGGGCGATGAGCAGTTCTTC. Protein sequence: CASSLLASGGDEQFF.

The rearrangement links TRBV18 to TRBJ2-3; TRBD2 agrees at 10 bases. Germline CDR1 reads KGHSH; CDR2 reads LQKENI. The J segment lost 0 bases and the V segment lost 3 bases, leaving 15 bases of the junction unmatched. This CDR3 has 20 residues. The CDR3 is CASSPVAGGPAPSSTDTQYF. CDR3 in DNA: TGTGCCAGCTCACCGGTAGCGGGGGGCCCAGCCCCTTCTAGCACAGATACGCAGTATTTT.

V and J are TRBV12-3 or TRBV12-4 and TRBJ2-7; weak D call: TRBD1 (6 bases). The CDR3 totals 13 residues. V lost 2 bases and J lost 2, with 7 bases in between. For the CDR3, the DNA is TGTGCCAGCAGTTTATACAGGGCCTACGAGCAGTACGTC. Translation: CASSLYRAYEQYV.

This clone has just a few counts. The gene calls are TRBV12-3 or TRBV12-4 and TRBJ2-3; D gene unclear. The CDR3 extends over 12 amino acids. The V and J ends lost 3 bases and 6 bases respectively, with 7 bases between them. CDR3 coding DNA: TGTGCCAGCAGTTTGTATATGGATACGCAGTATTTT. Protein sequence: CASSLYMDTQYF.

The CDR3 bases are TGTGCCAGCAGGCTCGGGACAGGGAACACTGAAGCTTTCTTT. Protein sequence: CASRLGTGNTEAFF. The genes are TRBV6-6 and TRBJ1-1; 8 positions match TRBD1. V dropped 6 bases and J dropped 1; count of bases not matched to a gene: 4. Germline CDR1 reads MNHNY; CDR2 reads SVGAGI (reference sequence). This CDR3 has 14 residues.

The chain couples TRBV27 to TRBJ1-2; 9 nucleotides match TRBD1. Trimming cost V 5 bases and J 7 bases; bases outside gene matches: 5. Germline V gives CDR1 MNHEY, CDR2 SMNVEV (reference sequence). There are 13 residues in the CDR3. The CDR3 loop reads CASSRGQGGGYTF. The CDR3, as DNA: TGTGCCAGCAGTCGGGGACAGGGTGGTGGCTACACCTTC.

Only one count was recorded for this clone. The rearrangement uses TRBV13 and TRBJ2-2; a weak D match, TRBD2 (6 bases). Germline assignment: CDR1 PRHDT and CDR2 FYEKMQ (reference sequence). The CDR3 is 15 amino acids. Trimming left V 3 bases short and J 4 bases short, with 12 bases between. The CDR3 DNA reads TGTGCCAGCAGCTTTTCCGGGACTCCCACCGGGGAGCTGTTTTTT. It yields the protein CASSFSGTPTGELFF.

The chain uses TRBV28 and TRBJ2-3; 7 bases match TRBD1. Trimming took 6 bases from V and 14 from J; bases not matched to a gene: 20. This CDR3 comprises 15 residues. Germline-derived CDR1 and CDR2 are MDHEN and SYDVKM. The CDR3 loop reads CASRRVGGANFALYF. Written as DNA, the CDR3 is TGTGCCAGCAGAAGGGTAGGGGGCGCCAACTTCGCGTTGTATTTT.

The chain links TRBV7-8 to TRBJ2-7; no clear D gene. V gave up 0 bases and J gave up 3 bases, with 6 bases separating them. Germline V gene lookup returns CDR1 SGHVS and CDR2 FQNEAQ. This CDR3 has 13 amino acids. The CDR3 sequence is CASSLAASYEQYV. DNA for the CDR3: TGTGCCAGCAGCTTAGCCGCCAGCTACGAGCAGTACGTC.

The V gene is TRBV28, the J gene TRBJ2-6; D possibly corresponds to TRBD2 (6 bases). With 8 bases removed from V and 4 bases from J, the gap between germline ends came to 18 bases. The CDR3 runs 16 residues. The germline CDR1 and CDR2 sequences are MDHEN and SYDVKM. In nucleotides, the CDR3 is TGTGCCAGCGGGAGGTTTTGGGGGAGCGGGGCCAACGTCCTGACTTTC. This translates into CASGRFWGSGANVLTF.

The chain links TRBV7-2 to TRBJ2-2; D might be TRBD2 (7 bases). Trimming left V 5 bases short and J 5 bases short, with 15 bases between. The CDR3 spans 15 residues. CDR1 and CDR2 (germline): SGHTA, FQGNSA. CDR3 amino acids: CASSLIGGGTGELFF. The CDR3 bases are TGTGCCAGCAGCCTTATAGGGGGGGGAACCGGGGAGCTGTTTTTT.